This passage covers 26 T cell receptor beta chains from one sample sequenced in a study of response to subunit inactivated influenza vaccine. TCRdb processed the RT-PCR reads anew with MiXCR; each CDR3 protein has one entry. The sample records approximately 520,000 distinct CDR3 sequences, about 25% being singletons. This specimen consisted of CD4+ T cells sorted from PBMCs, obtained around 5 days after vaccination. These receptors originate from a man in his fifties who received an inactivated influenza vaccine.

This clonotype was seen ten or more times. The genes are TRBV11-2 and TRBJ2-5; no clear D. The germline V gene encodes CDR1 SGHAT and CDR2 FQNNGV. The CDR3 has 15 amino acids. V lost 0 bases and J 5 bases, leaving 13 bases between the germline ends. CDR3 nucleotides: TGTGCCAGCAGCTTAGATCAGTCGGCCGCGGAGACCCAGTACTTC. This codes for CASSLDQSAAETQYF.

The chain uses TRBV20-1 and TRBJ2-3; 8 bases are shared with TRBD2. Unmatched junction bases numbered 9, after V lost 6 bases and J lost 4 bases. This CDR3 is 14 amino acids long. Germline assignment: CDR1 DFQATT and CDR2 SNEGSKA (reference sequence). As DNA, the CDR3 is TGCAGTGCCATAAATCCGGGACTAGCAGATACGCAGTATTTT. This encodes CSAINPGLADTQYF.

This clonotype turned up a few times. The V call is TRBV7-3, the J call TRBJ2-2; D not certain. Trimming cost V 5 bases and J 0 bases, with 7 bases left between them. Germline loops: CDR1 SGHTA, CDR2 FQGTGA. The CDR3 sequence is 14 residues long. For the CDR3, the DNA is TGTGCCAGCAGCCCTCAACCGAACACCGGGGAGCTGTTTTTT. Amino acids: CASSPQPNTGELFF.

The chain joins TRBV7-8 to TRBJ2-5; no clear D. Germline-derived CDR1 and CDR2 are SGHVS and FQNEAQ. Trimming shortened V by 3 bases and J by 1 base, and 6 bases separated the two germline ends. The CDR3 is made up of 13 amino acids. The CDR3 loop reads CASSFSRQETQYF. The CDR3 DNA reads as TGTGCCAGCAGCTTTTCCCGCCAAGAGACCCAGTACTTC.

V gene TRBV6-1 combines with J gene TRBJ1-2; 10 bases map to TRBD1. The CDR3 covers 15 residues. J was trimmed by 6 bases and V by 6 bases; bases with no gene match: 10. Germline V gene data show CDR1 as MNHNS and CDR2 as SASEGT. CDR3 residues: CASRRYGGQGNGYTF. The CDR3, as DNA: TGTGCCAGCAGGCGCTATGGGGGACAGGGGAATGGCTACACCTTC.

This clonotype was seen only a few times. The chain combines TRBV12-3 or TRBV12-4 with TRBJ2-7; perhaps D is TRBD1 or TRBD2 (5 bases each). Trimming removed 8 bases at V and 2 bases at J, with 13 bases between. This CDR3 has 13 amino acids. The CDR3 loop reads CASRLGGAYEQYF. The CDR3 nucleotides are TGTGCCAGCCGTCTTGGGGGAGCCTACGAGCAGTACTTC.

The chain couples TRBV3-1 to TRBJ1-1; perhaps TRBD1 as D (5 bases). The V end was cut by 0 bases, the J end by 11 bases, with 7 bases between. The V gene's germline CDR1 is LGHDT and CDR2 YNNKEL (reference sequence). The CDR3 spans 11 residues. The CDR3 DNA reads TGTGCCAGCAGCCAAGAGGGGCAGGCTTTCTTT. This encodes CASSQEGQAFF. Based on the CDR3 plus reference TRBV3-1 and TRBJ1-1, the full variable domain is DTAVSQTPKYLVTQMGNDKSIKCEQNLGHDTMYWYKQDSKKFLKIMFSYNNKELIINETVPNRFSPKSPDKAHLNLHINSLELGDSAVYFCASSQEGQAFFGQGTRLTVV.

There are a few counts of this clonotype. The junction and the germline gene differ at one end; a read error may be behind it. This sequence joins TRBV6-5 and TRBJ2-7, with D perhaps matching TRBD2 (7 bases). Germline V gene data show CDR1 as MNHEY and CDR2 as SVGAGI. There are 16 residues in the CDR3. The CDR3: CASSYSGRGVRAEQYF. The CDR3, as DNA: TGTGCCAGCAGCTACTCGGGGAGGGGGGTGAGGGCCGAGCAGTACTTC.

This clonotype was seen a handful of times. The chain recombines TRBV20-1 with TRBJ2-5; D possibly corresponds to TRBD1 (6 bases). The CDR3 totals 14 residues. V was pared by 0 bases and J by 4 bases, with 12 bases between. CDR1 and CDR2 from the germline V gene are DFQATT and SNEGSKA (reference sequence). The CDR3 DNA reads as TGCAGTGCTAGAGATCTCAGGGGTATAGAGACCCAGTACTTC. It encodes CSARDLRGIETQYF.

The V and J genes are TRBV5-1 and TRBJ2-2; unclear D gene. Germline V lookup: CDR1 SGHRS, CDR2 YFSETQ. The CDR3 has 14 amino acids. The V gene lost 2 bases and the J gene lost 4 bases, with 9 bases spanning the gap. The DNA for the CDR3 is TGCGCCAGCAGCTTACTTAGTCCCACCGGGGAGCTGTTTTTT. It translates to CASSLLSPTGELFF.

This chain joins TRBV3-1 and TRBJ1-2; 9 bases are a match to TRBD1. The length of the CDR3 is 14 residues. Looked up from germline, CDR1 is LGHDT and CDR2 is YNNKEL (reference sequence). Trimming cost V 6 bases and J 7 bases; bases outside gene matches: 9. CDR3: CASSSGTGSLGYTF. The CDR3 DNA reads as TGTGCCAGCAGTTCCGGGACAGGGTCCCTTGGCTACACCTTC.

The V gene is TRBV3-1, the J gene TRBJ1-1; D is ambiguous. V was pared by 2 bases and J by 6 bases, with 10 bases between. There are 13 residues in the CDR3. Germline values: CDR1 LGHDT, CDR2 YNNKEL (reference sequence). CDR3 sequence reads: CASSQSNPPEAFF. CDR3 DNA sequence: TGTGCCAGCAGCCAATCTAACCCACCTGAAGCTTTCTTT.

The sample holds a few counts of this clonotype. V is TRBV4-1 and J is TRBJ1-6; tentative D call: TRBD1 (5 bases). V was shortened by 2 bases and J by 11 bases, with 22 bases between the two germline ends. Germline loops: CDR1 MGHRA, CDR2 YSYEKL. This CDR3 is built from 17 residues. The CDR3 is CASSQITKRGLPAPLHF. In nucleotides, the CDR3 is TGCGCCAGCAGCCAAATAACAAAGAGGGGACTCCCTGCACCCCTCCACTTT.

The DNA for the CDR3 is TGTGCCAGCAGCCTAGCCGGGACTCAATATGGGACCCAGTACTTC. Translation gives CASSLAGTQYGTQYF. This chain joins TRBV14 and TRBJ2-5; weak D call: TRBD2 (6 bases). Per germline, CDR1 SGHDN and CDR2 FVKESK. This CDR3 contains 15 residues. The V and J ends lost 4 bases and 7 bases respectively, with 19 bases between them. Filled out from reference TRBV14 and TRBJ2-5, the complete variable domain reads EAGVTQFPSHSVIEKGQTVTLRCDPISGHDNLYWYRRVMGKEIKFLLHFVKESKQDESGMPNNRFLAERTGGTYSTLKVQPAELEDSGVYFCASSLAGTQYGTQYFGPGTRLLVL.

This rearrangement joins TRBV2 to TRBJ2-7; TRBD2 agrees at 10 bases. CDR3 length equals 15 residues. V was clipped by 1 base and J by 12 bases; unmatched bases: 12. CDR1 SNHLY and CDR2 FYNNEI come from the germline V gene. CDR3 residues: CASSEGLVAGGLPYF. The CDR3 DNA is TGTGCCAGCAGTGAAGGGTTGGTAGCGGGGGGCCTCCCGTACTTC.

The chain joins TRBV7-2 to TRBJ2-5; D perhaps matches TRBD1 (6 bases). Germline V gives CDR1 SGHTA, CDR2 FQGNSA. V was shortened by 7 bases and J by 2 bases, with 11 bases between the two germline ends. The CDR3 contains 13 residues. The CDR3 sequence is CASTVGTQETQYF. The CDR3, as DNA: TGTGCCAGCACGGTCGGGACACAAGAGACCCAGTACTTC.

The rearrangement links TRBV5-5 to TRBJ2-2; tentatively, D is TRBD1 (5 bases). There are 15 residues in the CDR3. The germline V gene has CDR1 SGHKS and CDR2 YYEKEE (reference sequence). V shed 1 base and J shed 4 bases, with 11 bases lying between them. CDR3 residues: CASSLRAGITGELFF. CDR3 nucleotide sequence: TGTGCCAGCAGCTTGAGGGCAGGGATCACCGGGGAGCTGTTTTTT. The full variable domain, in which reference TRBV5-5 and TRBJ2-2 provide the parts outside the CDR3, is DAGVTQSPTHLIKTRGQQVTLRCSPISGHKSVSWYQQVLGQGPQFIFQYYEKEERGRGNFPDRFSARQFPNYSSELNVNALLLGDSALYLCASSLRAGITGELFFGEGSRLTVL.

This clonotype occurred a few times. The chain employs TRBV11-2 and TRBJ2-4, with D uncertain. V was shortened by 4 bases and J by 1 base, with 11 bases between the two germline ends. This CDR3 contains 15 residues. Germline V lookup: CDR1 SGHAT, CDR2 FQNNGV. The CDR3 loop is CASSSPAAAKNIQYF. The DNA for the CDR3 is TGTGCCAGCAGCTCTCCGGCCGCGGCCAAAAACATTCAGTACTTC. Based on the CDR3 plus reference TRBV11-2 and TRBJ2-4, the full variable domain is EAGVAQSPRYKIIEKRQSVAFWCNPISGHATLYWYQQILGQGPKLLIQFQNNGVVDDSQLPKDRFSAERLKGVDSTLKIQPAKLEDSAVYLCASSSPAAAKNIQYFGAGTRLSVL.

The chain employs TRBV5-6 and TRBJ1-1, with D unclear. CDR1 and CDR2 from the germline V gene are SGHDT and YYEEEE. This CDR3 spans 15 amino acids. With 2 bases removed from V and 0 bases from J, the gap between germline ends came to 11 bases. CDR3 coding DNA: TGTGCCAGCAGCTTATGGGTCAGGCTGAACACTGAAGCTTTCTTT. Translated: CASSLWVRLNTEAFF.

Regarding this clonotype: The missing conserved phenylalanine or tryptophan at the end of this CDR3 makes a read error likely. The CDR3 spells CASSRGTGNSPLHL. The CDR3 DNA reads TGTGCCAGCAGTAGAGGGACAGGGAATTCACCCCTCCACTTA. J is TRBJ1-6 and V is TRBV12-3 or TRBV12-4; the match to TRBD1 covers 9 bases. The J segment lost 7 bases and the V segment lost 5 bases, leaving 3 bases of the junction unmatched. This CDR3 spans 14 amino acids.

The rearrangement joins TRBV5-1 to TRBJ2-2, with D maybe TRBD2 (5 bases). V was pared by 1 base and J by 7 bases, with 11 bases between. The CDR3 spans 14 residues. Per the germline V gene, CDR1 is SGHRS and CDR2 is YFSETQ. The CDR3 is CASSLSGSGGELFF. DNA of the CDR3: TGCGCCAGCAGCTTGTCGGGGAGCGGCGGGGAGCTGTTTTTT.

This chain joins TRBV7-9 and TRBJ2-1; D ambiguous. Germline CDR1 SEHNR, CDR2 FQNEAQ (reference sequence). The CDR3 length is 15 residues. Trimming stripped 0 bases from V and 4 bases from J, with 10 bases between. The CDR3, as DNA: TGTGCCAGCAGCTTAGCTCGGAAAACATACAATGAGCAGTTCTTC. This encodes CASSLARKTYNEQFF.

This clonotype showed up just a few times. The J gene is TRBJ1-5, the V gene TRBV12-3 or TRBV12-4, with D maybe TRBD1 (6 bases). The CDR3 is 15 amino acids. Trimming took 2 bases from V and 6 from J, leaving 14 bases between them. The chain's CDR3 is CASSLFSGASQPQHF. CDR3 nucleotides: TGTGCCAGCAGTTTATTTTCAGGGGCGAGTCAGCCCCAGCATTTT.

This clonotype was seen more than once but under ten times. The V gene is TRBV7-9, the J gene TRBJ2-1, with D unclear. The V gene lost 4 bases and the J gene lost 9 bases, with 16 bases spanning the gap. The germline V gene encodes CDR1 SEHNR and CDR2 FQNEAQ (reference sequence). This CDR3 region has 14 residues. The CDR3 region is CASSSDSSYGEQFF. In nucleotides, the CDR3 is TGTGCCAGCAGCTCAGACTCTTCATACGGTGAGCAGTTCTTC.

The rearrangement uses TRBV6-2 or TRBV6-3 and TRBJ2-7, with a possible D match to TRBD1 (6 bases). Per germline, CDR1 MNHEY and CDR2 SVGEGT. Trimming took off 6 bases at V and 0 bases at J, with 12 bases between the two ends. This CDR3 has 14 residues. The CDR3 here is CASRHLTGSYEQYF. The DNA of the CDR3 is TGTGCCAGCAGGCACCTGACAGGCTCCTACGAGCAGTACTTC.

The J gene is TRBJ2-6, the V gene TRBV30; D is uncertain. The CDR3 loop spans 15 amino acids. V lost 3 bases, J lost 0 bases, and 9 bases lay in between. Germline lookup yields CDR1 GTSNPN and CDR2 SVGIG (reference sequence). In DNA, the CDR3 is TGTGCCTGGAGCCTAGGGTACTCTGGGGCCAACGTCCTGACTTTC. This encodes CAWSLGYSGANVLTF.